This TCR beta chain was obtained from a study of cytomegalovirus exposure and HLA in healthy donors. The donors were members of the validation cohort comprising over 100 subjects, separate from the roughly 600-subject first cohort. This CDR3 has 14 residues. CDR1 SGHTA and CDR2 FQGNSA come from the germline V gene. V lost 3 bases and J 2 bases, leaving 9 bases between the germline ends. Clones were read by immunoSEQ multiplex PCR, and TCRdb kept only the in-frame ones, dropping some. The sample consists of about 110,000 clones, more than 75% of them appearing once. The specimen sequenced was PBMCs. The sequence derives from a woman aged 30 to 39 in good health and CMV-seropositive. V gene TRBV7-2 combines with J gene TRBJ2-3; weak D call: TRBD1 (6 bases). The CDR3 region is CASSLDSYTDTQYF. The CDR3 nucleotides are TGTGCCAGCAGCTTGGACAGTTACACAGATACGCAGTATTTT.